The 17 T cell receptor beta chains in this list originate from one sample, sequenced in a study of cytomegalovirus exposure and HLA in healthy donors. In the PCR, 60 Vbeta and 13 Jbeta primers were used. TCRdb keeps only in-frame clones here, not all; method: immunoSEQ multiplex PCR. This sample's table has over 100,000 clones. The sample was PBMCs. The receptor set was obtained from a man in his forties or fifties in good health and CMV-seropositive.

This sequence joins TRBV7-8 and TRBJ1-4; 7 bases are a match to TRBD1. Germline loops: CDR1 SGHVS, CDR2 FQNEAQ. This CDR3 spans 17 amino acids. Losses at the gene ends were 1 base for V and 8 bases for J; bases not matched to a gene: 13. CDR3 loop: CASSLVVGTVASEKLFF. In DNA form, the CDR3 reads TGTGCCAGCAGCTTAGTGGTCGGGACAGTAGCTTCCGAAAAACTGTTTTTT.

The J gene is TRBJ2-1, the V gene TRBV7-9, with 9 bases matching TRBD2. The CDR3 contains 14 residues. With 4 bases clipped from V and 12 bases from J, the junction kept 10 bases outside the gene matches. The germline gives CDR1 SEHNR, CDR2 FQNEAQ (reference sequence). The CDR3 region is CASSSGLASTLQFF. Here the CDR3 DNA reads TGTGCCAGCAGCTCCGGACTAGCGTCGACCTTGCAGTTCTTC.

The chain uses TRBV19 and TRBJ1-1, with D maybe TRBD1 (5 bases). V was pared by 3 bases and J by 1 base, with 6 bases between. CDR3 size: 13 residues. The V gene's germline CDR1 is LNHDA and CDR2 SQIVND (reference sequence). CDR3 coding DNA: TGTGCCAGTAGTATTAGGGGGAACACTGAAGCTTTCTTT. Translating gives CASSIRGNTEAFF. Based on the CDR3 plus reference TRBV19 and TRBJ1-1, the full variable domain is DGGITQSPKYLFRKEGQNVTLSCEQNLNHDAMYWYRQDPGQGLRLIYYSQIVNDFQKGDIAEGYSVSREKKESFPLTVTSAQKNPTAFYLCASSIRGNTEAFFGQGTRLTVV.

J is TRBJ2-1 and V is TRBV7-3; unclear D gene. Germline V lookup: CDR1 SGHTA, CDR2 FQGTGA. Trimming shortened V by 1 base and J by 8 bases, and 12 bases separated the two germline ends. This CDR3 is 14 amino acids long. The CDR3 protein is CASSLMGQSDEQFF. The CDR3 coding sequence is TGTGCCAGCAGCTTAATGGGCCAATCGGATGAGCAGTTCTTC.

This CDR3 is CASSLRDSPYEQYF. The CDR3 DNA is TGTGCCAGCTCACTCCGGGACAGCCCCTACGAGCAGTACTTC. This chain joins TRBV18 and TRBJ2-7, with TRBD1 identical over 7 bases. There are 14 residues in the CDR3. Germline CDR1 reads KGHSH; CDR2 reads LQKENI. With 4 bases clipped from V and 2 bases from J, the junction kept 5 bases outside the gene matches.

The chain employs TRBV6-5 and TRBJ2-1, with TRBD2 matching over 9 bases. CDR1 is MNHEY, CDR2 SVGAGI, per germline. V was pared by 6 bases and J by 4 bases, with 7 bases of the junction left unmatched. The CDR3 has 15 amino acids. The CDR3 DNA is TGTGCCAGCAGCCGACCTAGCGGGAAGTACAATGAGCAGTTCTTC. This gives the protein CASSRPSGKYNEQFF.

As concerns this clone: Other DNA sequences in this specimen translate into the identical CDR3. The V call is TRBV18, the J call TRBJ1-1; TRBD1 agrees at 7 bases. V shed 3 bases, J shed 3 bases, and the junction held 4 bases outside the gene matches. Germline V gives CDR1 KGHSH, CDR2 LQKENI. CDR3 length: 14 residues. CDR3 nucleotide sequence: TGTGCCAGCTCACCTCTAACAGGGGACACTGAAGCTTTCTTT. It codes for CASSPLTGDTEAFF.

The chain uses TRBV7-3 and TRBJ2-1, with unresolved D. V was cut by 0 bases and J by 0 bases, with 9 bases left in between. From germline, CDR1 is SGHTA and CDR2 FQGTGA. The CDR3 is made up of 16 amino acids. CDR3 in DNA: TGTGCCAGCAGCTTAACGCCGTCGAGCTCCTACAATGAGCAGTTCTTC. This encodes CASSLTPSSSYNEQFF.

The chain employs TRBV25-1 and TRBJ1-4; maybe TRBD1 (6 bases). Germline V lookup: CDR1 MGHDK, CDR2 SYGVNS. CDR3 size: 15 residues. Between the trimmed V and J ends, which lost 2 bases and 7 bases, there was a span of 14 bases. CDR3 in amino acids: CASSEIQGSGEKLFF. DNA for the CDR3: TGTGCCAGCAGTGAAATCCAGGGGTCGGGTGAAAAACTGTTTTTT. The full variable domain, in which reference TRBV25-1 and TRBJ1-4 provide the parts outside the CDR3, is EADIYQTPRYLVIGTGKKITLECSQTMGHDKMYWYQQDPGMELHLIHYSYGVNSTEKGDLSSESTVSRIRTEHFPLTLESARPSHTSQYLCASSEIQGSGEKLFFGSGTQLSVL.

This chain connects TRBV7-2 to TRBJ2-2, with unresolved D. The CDR3 loop spans 15 amino acids. Trimming pared 6 bases from V and 0 bases from J, leaving 11 bases between. The germline V gene encodes CDR1 SGHTA and CDR2 FQGNSA. CDR3 loop: CASSWLETNTGELFF. The CDR3 region has the DNA TGTGCCAGCAGTTGGCTAGAAACGAACACCGGGGAGCTGTTTTTT.

The J gene is TRBJ2-3, the V gene TRBV5-8; a possible D gene is TRBD2 (6 bases). The germline V gene encodes CDR1 SGHTS and CDR2 YDEGEE. The CDR3 is 14 amino acids. V shed 4 bases and J shed 3 bases, with 12 bases lying between them. The CDR3 is CASSLGRGTDTQYF. The CDR3 DNA follows: TGTGCCAGCAGCCTCGGACGGGGGACAGATACGCAGTATTTT.

The chain is built from TRBV28 and TRBJ2-1, with D possibly matching TRBD2 (6 bases). The CDR3 length is 13 residues. Trimming left V 6 bases short and J 7 bases short, with 13 bases between. Germline V lookup: CDR1 MDHEN, CDR2 SYDVKM. CDR3 bases: TGTGCCAGCAGCCGAAGGGCGGGGAATGAGCAGTTCTTC. Protein sequence: CASSRRAGNEQFF.

Details on this clone: The junction and the germline gene differ at one end; a read error may be behind it. The chain recombines TRBV7-9 with TRBJ1-4, with no clear D. In germline, CDR1 is SEHNR, CDR2 FQNEAQ (reference sequence). CDR3 length: 14 amino acids. The DNA for the CDR3 is TGTGCCAGCAGCTTTTCTCAAGAAAACGAAAAACTGCTTTTT. Translated, it gives CASSFSQENEKLLF.

The rearrangement links TRBV29-1 to TRBJ2-7; 13 bases agree with TRBD2. Germline values: CDR1 SQVTM, CDR2 ANQGSEA. This CDR3 region has 16 residues. J was trimmed by 2 bases and V by 3 bases; bases with no gene match: 7. The CDR3 DNA sequence: TGCAGCGTTGATGTTCCGACTAGCGGGAGGACCTACGAGCAGTACTTC. Translating it yields CSVDVPTSGRTYEQYF.

This CDR3 is CARPLAGGPVEQFF. The CDR3, as DNA: TGCGCCCGACCACTAGCGGGAGGGCCGGTTGAGCAGTTCTTC. V and J are TRBV10-1 and TRBJ2-1, with TRBD2 matching over 13 bases. CDR1 and CDR2 from the germline V gene are WNHNN and SYGVQD (reference sequence). The CDR3 consists of 14 residues. V gave up 11 bases and J gave up 9 bases; unmatched junction bases: 10.

J is TRBJ2-7 and V is TRBV7-9; D is perhaps TRBD1 (6 bases). V shed 5 bases and J shed 6 bases, with 17 bases lying between them. The CDR3 has 14 residues. Per the germline V gene, CDR1 is SEHNR and CDR2 is FQNEAQ (reference sequence). The CDR3 nucleotides read TGTGCCAGCAGCACCCGGGACACTAAGTCCGAGCAGTACTTC. Translation: CASSTRDTKSEQYF.

This chain uses TRBV5-4 with TRBJ2-3; 9 bases match TRBD1. This CDR3 is 14 amino acids long. The ends lost 3 bases at V and 5 bases at J; junction bases unmatched: 4. Germline V gene data show CDR1 as SGHNT and CDR2 as YYREEE (reference sequence). The CDR3 spells CASSSTGGKDTQYF. CDR3 DNA sequence: TGTGCCAGCAGCTCCACAGGGGGCAAAGATACGCAGTATTTT.